The clone carrying this T cell receptor beta chain showed up just a few times. TCRdb passed the RT-PCR reads through MiXCR, listing each CDR3 protein once. In the table there are hundreds of thousands of distinct CDR3 sequences, 14% of which are singletons. This receptor was identified in a female donor in good health, serving as a healthy control. The material sequenced was memory CD4+ T cells from blood.

Here the CDR3 reads CASSPAGTAQETQYF. CDR3 DNA: TGTGCCAGCAGCCCTGCCGGGACCGCACAAGAGACCCAGTACTTC. The chain recombines TRBV9 with TRBJ2-5, with D tentatively TRBD1 or TRBD2 (5 bases each). Germline-derived CDR1 and CDR2 are SGDLS and YYNGEE. The CDR3 sequence is 15 residues long. Trimming pared 4 bases from V and 2 bases from J, leaving 15 bases between.